A selection of T cell receptor beta chains follows, all from one sample in a study of Graves' ophthalmopathy and Graves' hyperthyroidism. One entry per CDR3 protein, called by TCRdb with MiXCR from the multiplex PCR reads. The sample records more than 300,000 distinct CDR3 sequences, 15% being singletons. Sequenced sample: peripheral blood. The receptors shown here come from a woman under 30 with stable Graves' hyperthyroidism. Each CDR3 is given with its conserved first and last residue. The order of the fields is V gene, D gene, J gene, clone size, CDR3 DNA, CDR3 protein. D genes are given only for firm matches. Where a row states a size, it is once, few, many or the class of an expanded clone; other rows omit it.

V: TRBV6-1; D: -; J: TRBJ1-2; size: many; DNA: TGTGCCAGCAGTGGGACTCTAGATACAGGAGTAAGGAGTCCCTCTATCGCCTTC; CDR3: CASSGTLDTGVRSPSIAF
V: TRBV20-1; D: TRBD1; J: TRBJ1-6; size: many; DNA: TGCAGTGCTAGAGAACCAACAGGGGACCGCTCACCCCTCCACTTT; CDR3: CSAREPTGDRSPLHF
V: TRBV6-1; D: TRBD1; J: TRBJ1-5; size: -; DNA: TGTGCCAGCAGTCCCAGGGGGCGAGAGGGCAATCAGCCCCAGCATTTT; CDR3: CASSPRGREGNQPQHF
V: TRBV20-1; D: TRBD2; J: TRBJ2-7; size: many; DNA: TGCAGTGCTAGGCAGGGCGGGGGGGCCTCCTACGAGCAGTACTTC; CDR3: CSARQGGGASYEQYF
V: TRBV29-1; D: -; J: TRBJ1-2; size: -; DNA: TGCAGCGTTGTTGGCCTCGCGTCCTCCTGGGGCTATGGCTACACCTTC; CDR3: CSVVGLASSWGYGYTF
V: TRBV6-2/TRBV6-3; D: -; J: TRBJ2-7; size: many; DNA: TGTGCCAGCAGGCCGCGGCCTCTTGTCCCCTACGAGCAGTACTTC; CDR3: CASRPRPLVPYEQYF
V: TRBV5-1; D: -; J: TRBJ1-5; size: many; DNA: TGCGCCAGCAGCTTGGCCGAGACTGGTAATCAGCCCCAGCATTTT; CDR3: CASSLAETGNQPQHF
V: TRBV12-3/TRBV12-4; D: TRBD1; J: TRBJ1-5; size: many; DNA: TGTGCCAGCAGGGGACAGGGTAGTCAGCCCCAGCATTTT; CDR3: CASRGQGSQPQHF
V: TRBV11-2; D: -; J: TRBJ1-1; size: many; DNA: TGTGCCAGCAAGGGAGACAGGCCACCGATGAACACTGAAGCTTTCTTT; CDR3: CASKGDRPPMNTEAFF
V: TRBV12-3/TRBV12-4; D: -; J: TRBJ2-7; size: many; DNA: TGTGCCAGCAGTGTTGATACTTCCTACGAGCAGTACTTC; CDR3: CASSVDTSYEQYF
V: TRBV20-1; D: -; J: TRBJ2-2; size: -; DNA: TGCAGTGCGGGGGTCTCGAACACCGGGGAGCTGTTTTTT; CDR3: CSAGVSNTGELFF
V: TRBV12-5; D: -; J: TRBJ2-5; size: many; DNA: TGTGCTAGTGGTTTGGGGGTGGCGAGCAGCTTTAGCTTC; CDR3: CASGLGVASSFSF
V: TRBV6-5; D: -; J: TRBJ2-5; size: -; DNA: TGTGCCAGCAGTTACGCTGAAGAGACCCAGTACTTC; CDR3: CASSYAEETQYF
V: TRBV20-1; D: -; J: TRBJ2-7; size: many; DNA: TGCAGTGCTAGACCCTTACACGGAGAGTACGAGCAGTACTTC; CDR3: CSARPLHGEYEQYF
V: TRBV12-3/TRBV12-4; D: -; J: TRBJ2-2; size: many; DNA: TGTGCCAGCACCCCTCGGGACACAACCACCGGGGAGCTGTTTTTT; CDR3: CASTPRDTTTGELFF
V: TRBV2; D: -; J: TRBJ1-1; size: many; DNA: TGTGCCAGCAGTGAACAGGGGACGGGGTCTGAAGCTTTCTTT; CDR3: CASSEQGTGSEAFF